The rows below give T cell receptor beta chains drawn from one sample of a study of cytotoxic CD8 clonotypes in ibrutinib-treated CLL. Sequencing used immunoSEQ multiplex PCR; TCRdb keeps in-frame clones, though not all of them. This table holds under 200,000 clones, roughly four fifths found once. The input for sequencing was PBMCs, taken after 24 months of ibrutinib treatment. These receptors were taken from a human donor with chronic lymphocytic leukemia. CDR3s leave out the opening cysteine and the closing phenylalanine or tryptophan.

CDR3 protein: AISTGTGKTQH; V gene: TRBV10-3; J gene: TRBJ1-5
CDR3 protein: ASRVNGGMGSRNGYT; V gene: TRBV23-1; J gene: TRBJ1-2
CDR3 protein: ASGLSRGVTGRQSNQPQH; V gene: TRBV12-5; J gene: TRBJ1-5
CDR3 protein: ASSWGRMNTEAF; V gene: TRBV6-6; J gene: TRBJ1-1
CDR3 protein: ASSPRRGVAGVSYNEQF; V gene: TRBV9; J gene: TRBJ2-1
CDR3 protein: ASSLLGGVRTYEQY; V gene: TRBV27; J gene: TRBJ2-7
CDR3 protein: ASSLAGATGELF; V gene: TRBV19; J gene: TRBJ2-2
CDR3 protein: AWTIQGLSTEAF; V gene: TRBV30; J gene: TRBJ1-1
CDR3 protein: ASGLGVANEKLF; V gene: TRBV6-1; J gene: TRBJ1-4
CDR3 protein: AWCTGGLGYDTEAF; V gene: TRBV30; J gene: TRBJ1-1
CDR3 protein: ATSIHRTNTGELF; V gene: TRBV15; J gene: TRBJ2-2
CDR3 protein: ASSPPQGRLNEQF; V gene: TRBV18; J gene: TRBJ2-1
CDR3 protein: ASSPGGGDYGYT; V gene: TRBV7-6; J gene: TRBJ1-2
CDR3 protein: ASSVLADTQY; V gene: TRBV9; J gene: TRBJ2-3
CDR3 protein: ASSSGQQNSPLH; V gene: TRBV9; J gene: TRBJ1-6
CDR3 protein: ASSVVNEQF; V gene: TRBV7-9; J gene: TRBJ2-1
CDR3 protein: ASSSRRGVPDEKLF; V gene: TRBV5-1; J gene: TRBJ1-4
CDR3 protein: ASSFQAGGTDTQY; V gene: TRBV6-5; J gene: TRBJ2-3
CDR3 protein: ASSRQERGEKLF; V gene: TRBV6-5; J gene: TRBJ1-4
CDR3 protein: ASSPTGMVTEAF; V gene: TRBV18; J gene: TRBJ1-1
CDR3 protein: ASSPPGAVRNTEAF; V gene: TRBV5-4; J gene: TRBJ1-1
CDR3 protein: ASSLVGADTQY; V gene: TRBV10-2; J gene: TRBJ2-3
CDR3 protein: ASSPQREVNTEAF; V gene: TRBV18; J gene: TRBJ1-1
CDR3 protein: ASSLQVHNEQF; V gene: TRBV5-1; J gene: TRBJ2-1
CDR3 protein: ASRLSSGNTIY; V gene: TRBV30; J gene: TRBJ1-3
CDR3 protein: ASSYDRAWSNQPQH; V gene: TRBV28; J gene: TRBJ1-5
CDR3 protein: ASSPVQGADTEAF; V gene: TRBV14; J gene: TRBJ1-1
CDR3 protein: ASRVLETETYEQY; V gene: TRBV7-8; J gene: TRBJ2-7
CDR3 protein: SVGFRGQGVRYEQY; V gene: TRBV29-1; J gene: TRBJ2-7
CDR3 protein: ATSRLPQYRGRYEQY; V gene: TRBV15; J gene: TRBJ2-7